This paragraph reports one TCR beta chain. Via MiXCR, TCRdb re-called the 5' RACE reads, giving one row per CDR3 protein. The sample shows some 210,000 distinct CDR3 sequences, 27% of them seen only once. This sample was taken from a study of T-cell memory formation after mild COVID-19. This receptor was identified in an adult woman who had mild COVID-19 (a few samples of this study predate the infection). Cell type and time point are not known. Sequencing used PBMCs or a T cell subset sorted from them (not recorded which).

The CDR3 region is CASSLGSGTSTDTQYF. Written as DNA, the CDR3 is TGTGCCAGCAGTTTGGGGAGCGGGACTAGCACAGATACGCAGTATTTT. The chain combines TRBV28 with TRBJ2-3, with 7 bases identical to TRBD2. This CDR3 contains 16 residues. CDR1 is MDHEN, CDR2 SYDVKM, per germline. J lost 0 bases, V lost 3 bases, and 6 bases had no gene match.